The 10 T cell receptor beta chains below were found in one sample sequenced in a study of T cell changes during pregnancy in multiple sclerosis. Some clones are missing from TCRdb's copy, which holds only in-frame ones; the method was immunoSEQ multiplex PCR. The table lists about 100,000 clones, approximately 90% of them singletons. Sample: peripheral blood, taken after pregnancy. All receptors come from a female donor with multiple sclerosis, enrolled in a pregnancy study.

The V gene is TRBV15, the J gene TRBJ2-5; weak D call: TRBD2 (5 bases). This CDR3 contains 15 residues. Germline CDR1 is LNHNV and CDR2 is YYDKDF (reference sequence). Deletions cut 3 bases from V and 6 bases from J, with 17 bases between. The CDR3 DNA sequence: TGTGCCACCAGCAGCCCCTCTAGCAAGGGAAAGACCCAGTACTTC. This gives the protein CATSSPSSKGKTQYF.

V usage is TRBV10-3 and J usage is TRBJ2-7, with D possibly being TRBD1 (6 bases). Germline assignment: CDR1 ENHRY and CDR2 SYGVKD. This CDR3 contains 14 residues. The germline V and J ends were trimmed by 3 bases and 2 bases, with 11 bases remaining between them. The CDR3 DNA is TGTGCCATCAGTGACCCAACAGGGACCTACGAGCAGTACTTC. Protein sequence: CAISDPTGTYEQYF.

This chain links TRBV5-6 with TRBJ2-7, with D perhaps TRBD1 (5 bases). The germline V and J ends were trimmed by 0 bases and 6 bases, with 10 bases remaining between them. This CDR3 comprises 13 residues. The V gene's germline CDR1 is SGHDT and CDR2 YYEEEE. The CDR3 loop is CASSLGSGREQYF. CDR3 nucleotide sequence: TGTGCCAGCAGCTTGGGCTCAGGGCGCGAGCAGTACTTC.

The chain recombines TRBV27 with TRBJ2-1, with 8 positions matching TRBD1. V trimming: 6 bases; J trimming: 2 bases; junction bases outside the gene matches: 15. The germline CDR1 and CDR2 sequences are MNHEY and SMNVEV (reference sequence). This CDR3 has 18 amino acids. In nucleotides, the CDR3 is TGTGCCAGCAGCATCGACAGGGGAGTGTCTAATACCTACAATGAGCAGTTCTTC. Translating it yields CASSIDRGVSNTYNEQFF.

The chain recombines TRBV19 with TRBJ1-1; 9 bases match TRBD1. Germline CDR1 reads LNHDA; CDR2 reads SQIVND (reference sequence). The CDR3 has 13 amino acids. Trimming cost V 8 bases and J 7 bases; bases outside gene matches: 8. The CDR3 nucleotides read TGTGCCAGTTGGGGACAGGGAGGGGTTGAAGCTTTCTTT. Its translation: CASWGQGGVEAFF. The full variable domain, completed using reference TRBV19 and TRBJ1-1, is DGGITQSPKYLFRKEGQNVTLSCEQNLNHDAMYWYRQDPGQGLRLIYYSQIVNDFQKGDIAEGYSVSREKKESFPLTVTSAQKNPTAFYLCASWGQGGVEAFFGQGTRLTVV.

J is TRBJ2-7 and V is TRBV5-1; D may be TRBD1 (5 bases). V was shortened by 1 base and J by 0 bases, with 11 bases between the two germline ends. The CDR3 is 15 amino acids. Germline CDR1 SGHRS, CDR2 YFSETQ. This CDR3 reads CASSLTPGISYEQYF. The CDR3 DNA sequence: TGCGCCAGCAGCTTGACTCCAGGGATCTCCTACGAGCAGTACTTC. Full variable domain (remainder filled in from reference TRBV5-1 and TRBJ2-7): KAGVTQTPRYLIKTRGQQVTLSCSPISGHRSVSWYQQTPGQGLQFLFEYFSETQRNKGNFPGRFSGRQFSNSRSEMNVSTLELGDSALYLCASSLTPGISYEQYFGPGTRLTVT.

The chain joins TRBV5-1 to TRBJ2-7; TRBD2 matches at 8 bases. From germline, CDR1 is SGHRS and CDR2 YFSETQ. The CDR3 runs to 19 residues. The ends lost 0 bases at V and 0 bases at J; junction bases unmatched: 14. Here the CDR3 DNA reads TGCGCCAGCAGCTTGGTGGGGGCCATGGGCGGGAGGAGCTCCTACGAGCAGTACTTC. It encodes CASSLVGAMGGRSSYEQYF.

The chain couples TRBV2 to TRBJ2-1; D possibly corresponds to TRBD1 (6 bases). CDR1 is SNHLY and CDR2 is FYNNEI in the germline V gene. Trimming left V 10 bases short and J 3 bases short, with 10 bases between. CDR3 length: 12 amino acids. CDR3 protein: CAITGRYNEQFF. The CDR3 DNA reads as TGTGCCATCACAGGGCGCTACAATGAGCAGTTCTTC.

J is TRBJ1-1 and V is TRBV2, with 8 bases identical to TRBD1. This CDR3 contains 15 residues. The J segment lost 4 bases and the V segment lost 6 bases, leaving 10 bases of the junction unmatched. Germline V CDR1 and CDR2: SNHLY, FYNNEI. The CDR3 protein is CASRPDRGKSTEAFF. CDR3 coding DNA: TGTGCCAGCAGGCCAGACAGGGGAAAGAGCACTGAAGCTTTCTTT. The full variable domain, in which reference TRBV2 and TRBJ1-1 provide the parts outside the CDR3, is EPEVTQTPSHQVTQMGQEVILRCVPISNHLYFYWYRQILGQKVEFLVSFYNNEISEKSEIFDDQFSVERPDGSNFTLKIRSTKLEDSAMYFCASRPDRGKSTEAFFGQGTRLTVV.

The chain links TRBV28 to TRBJ1-6, with D possibly being TRBD1 (5 bases). There are 14 residues in the CDR3. The ends were cut back, 4 bases at V and 9 bases at J, with 13 bases in the middle. Germline CDR1 and CDR2: MDHEN and SYDVKM. For the CDR3, the DNA is TGTGCCAGCAGTTCCCTCGGGGGTATTTCACCCCTCCACTTT. Protein product: CASSSLGGISPLHF.